One sample yielded the 12 T cell receptor beta chains listed below, sequenced in a study of blood T cells in healthy people across ages. Next came a second PCR, run for about 7 to 12 cycles, which used a sample-barcoded 5' primer along with a J-beta primer mix. TCRdb redid the calling of the 5' RACE reads with MiXCR, one entry per CDR3 protein. In the table there are hundreds of thousands of distinct CDR3 sequences, approximately 53% of which are singletons. The sequencing input was blood. The receptors derive from a middle-aged man in good health.

The chain carries TRBV2 and TRBJ2-7; 10 bases line up with TRBD2. Germline values: CDR1 SNHLY, CDR2 FYNNEI. CDR3 size: 15 residues. Unmatched junction bases numbered 6, after V lost 4 bases and J lost 3 bases. CDR3 sequence: CASSAGAGGFYEQYF. In DNA form, the CDR3 reads TGTGCCAGCAGTGCCGGAGCGGGAGGGTTCTACGAGCAGTACTTC.

The chain employs TRBV12-3 or TRBV12-4 and TRBJ2-7; 9 nucleotides align to TRBD2. Trimming took 3 bases from V and 12 from J; bases not matched to a gene: 12. The CDR3 runs 14 residues. CDR3 residues: CASSFAGGPPVMYF. The CDR3, as DNA: TGTGCCAGCAGTTTTGCGGGAGGGCCACCAGTTATGTACTTC.

V usage is TRBV3-1 and J usage is TRBJ2-3; TRBD2 matches at 11 bases. CDR1 and CDR2 (germline): LGHDT, YNNKEL (reference sequence). The V segment lost 6 bases and the J segment 9 bases; nucleotides outside the gene matches: 8. CDR3 length: 14 amino acids. The CDR3 bases are TGTGCCAGCAGTCCGGGACTAGCGGCCCTCACGCAGTATTTT. This encodes CASSPGLAALTQYF.

The chain couples TRBV5-1 to TRBJ1-4, with D maybe TRBD1 (6 bases). V lost 6 bases, J lost 0 bases, and 15 bases lay in between. CDR3 length equals 16 residues. CDR1 SGHRS and CDR2 YFSETQ come from the germline V gene. CDR3 sequence: CASNRDEGATNEKLFF. CDR3 in DNA: TGCGCCAGCAACCGGGACGAGGGGGCAACTAATGAAAAACTGTTTTTT.

This CDR3 is CASSLALSGSSDTQYF. CDR3 sequence (DNA): TGTGCCAGCAGCTTAGCGCTGAGCGGGAGTTCAGATACGCAGTATTTT. V and J are TRBV7-2 and TRBJ2-3, with 8 bases fitting TRBD2. Germline-derived CDR1 and CDR2 are SGHTA and FQGNSA. The CDR3 has 16 amino acids. Trimming at V came to 0 bases and at J to 4 bases, leaving 6 bases not matched to a gene.

The V call is TRBV9, the J call TRBJ2-5; D possibly corresponds to TRBD1 (7 bases). Trimming removed 6 bases at V and 4 bases at J, with 16 bases between. CDR3 length equals 14 residues. Germline V lookup: CDR1 SGDLS, CDR2 YYNGEE. The CDR3 spells CASNPSGGPETQYF. The CDR3 DNA follows: TGTGCCAGCAACCCTTCAGGGGGGCCAGAGACCCAGTACTTC.

The gene calls are TRBV4-1 and TRBJ2-1, with 11 positions matching TRBD1. The J segment lost 5 bases and the V segment lost 4 bases, leaving 7 bases of the junction unmatched. This CDR3 has 16 residues. CDR1 and CDR2 (germline): MGHRA, YSYEKL. The CDR3 loop reads CASSRGTGGLDNEQFF. The CDR3 region has the DNA TGCGCCAGCAGCCGAGGGACAGGGGGTCTGGACAATGAGCAGTTCTTC.

This clonotype was detected a few times. The genes are TRBV29-1 and TRBJ2-1, with D perhaps matching TRBD2 (5 bases). Germline loops: CDR1 SQVTM, CDR2 ANQGSEA. The V end lost 3 bases, the J end lost 6 bases, and 9 bases lay between the germline ends. This CDR3 is 12 amino acids long. The CDR3 sequence is CSVERVGNEQFF. In nucleotides, the CDR3 is TGCAGCGTTGAGAGGGTGGGCAATGAGCAGTTCTTC.

This chain connects TRBV5-1 to TRBJ2-1; no reliable D call. Trimming stripped 0 bases from V and 6 bases from J, with 16 bases between. The germline V gene encodes CDR1 SGHRS and CDR2 YFSETQ. The CDR3 spans 16 residues. DNA of the CDR3: TGCGCCAGCAGCTTGGGGTCAAGTCTCGGATCCAATGAGCAGTTCTTC. It yields the protein CASSLGSSLGSNEQFF.

The chain uses TRBV29-1 and TRBJ2-3; 10 nucleotides match TRBD2. From germline, CDR1 is SQVTM and CDR2 ANQGSEA. V lost 0 bases and J lost 4; bases outside the gene matches: 10. The CDR3 totals 17 residues. The CDR3 sequence: CSVEDPASGSVPDTQYF. CDR3 coding DNA: TGCAGCGTTGAAGATCCGGCTAGCGGGAGTGTGCCAGATACGCAGTATTTT.

This clonotype was recorded a few times. The rearrangement joins TRBV20-1 to TRBJ2-3, with 12 bases aligning to TRBD2. CDR3 length: 15 amino acids. The germline CDR1 and CDR2 sequences are DFQATT and SNEGSKA (reference sequence). Trimming removed 6 bases from V and 4 bases from J; junction bases left unmatched: 8. The CDR3 sequence: CSAKLAGGPPDTQYF. CDR3 in DNA: TGCAGTGCCAAGCTAGCGGGAGGGCCCCCAGATACGCAGTATTTT.

The chain recombines TRBV20-1 with TRBJ2-7; TRBD1 matches 10 bases. The V gene end was trimmed by 0 bases and the J gene end by 0 bases; junction bases not matched to a gene: 5. Germline V lookup: CDR1 DFQATT, CDR2 SNEGSKA (reference sequence). CDR3 length: 16 amino acids. The CDR3 coding sequence is TGCAGTGCTAGAGATCGACAGGGGGCTTACTCCTACGAGCAGTACTTC. Amino acid sequence: CSARDRQGAYSYEQYF.